Detailed here is one T cell receptor (beta chain). Its specificity is not known. This may be a read error, as it is one base from a much larger clone. The PBMC fraction was derived from over 9 ml of fresh peripheral blood. The sample belongs to a study of Graves' ophthalmopathy and Graves' hyperthyroidism. General study results and limits: Most thyroid clonotypes expanded beyond 0.001 frequency were also found in blood. In predicting ophthalmopathy progression, the model reached roughly 69% sensitivity and roughly 75% specificity.

Amplification targeted the TCR beta CDR3 regions, with RNA transcripts as the source material. The library came from an HTBI-primed first-round RT-PCR and a second-round multiplex PCR. TCRdb re-derived calls from the multiplex PCR reads in MiXCR, one entry per CDR3 protein. The sample holds about 660,000 distinct CDR3 sequences, roughly two fifths seen once. Germline V gene lookup returns CDR1 SEHNR and CDR2 FQNEAQ (reference sequence). Trimming took off 7 bases at V and 0 bases at J, with 21 bases between the two ends. The CDR3 is made up of 17 amino acids. The rearrangement links TRBV7-9 to TRBJ1-1; no clear D gene. Sequencing was performed on peripheral blood. This TCR derives from an adult man with Graves' ophthalmopathy. CDR3 sequence: CASTILGLGCLNTEAFF. The CDR3 DNA sequence: TGTGCCAGCACCATTTTAGGTTTGGGCTGCCTGAACACTGAAGCTTTCTTT.